This TCR beta chain was recorded in a study of metastatic and nonmetastatic thyroid tumors. The wider study: For malignant and benign thyroid patients, tumor or nodule tissue and blood were the sources whose repertoires were compared. Overall study findings and caveats: Significantly greater TCR beta diversity was reportedly found in malignant thyroid tumors than in benign nodules (in blood and tumor).

CDR3 size: 12 residues. V dropped 1 base and J dropped 3 bases, with 5 bases sitting between them. Germline CDR1 SGDLS, CDR2 YYNGEE. Prior to thyroid surgery, none of the patients had received any treatment. Original processing notes: Clinicopathological groups supplied CDR3 differences that were used to build a distant-metastasis classifier for papillary thyroid cancer. TCRdb reprocessed the PCR reads using MiXCR. What appears here as the V and J calls and clone size reflects TCRdb's work, not the paper's. The sample contains 30,000 to 40,000 clones, over 25% of which appear only once. Ten or more counts support this clone. The antigen remains undetermined.

Sequenced material: blood. The TCR comes from a female donor with papillary thyroid cancer or a benign thyroid nodule (not recorded which). Some clones in this sample may be carry-over from other donors' samples. The genes are TRBV9 and TRBJ2-7; no clear D gene. This CDR3 reads CASSVFGYEQYF. The DNA for the CDR3 is TGTGCCAGCAGCGTATTCGGCTACGAGCAGTACTTC. Full variable domain (remainder filled in from reference TRBV9 and TRBJ2-7): DSGVTQTPKHLITATGQRVTLRCSPRSGDLSVYWYQQSLDQGLQFLIQYYNGEERAKGNILERFSAQQFPDLHSELNLSSLELGDSALYFCASSVFGYEQYFGPGTRLTVT.